A single T cell receptor (beta chain) is shown here with its context. The target antigen is unknown. Sequenced by immunoSEQ multiplex PCR; TCRdb stores in-frame clones only, minus some. The sample has approximately 100,000 clones, about 90% seen once; the top ten hold approximately 15%. The data were taken from a study of T cell responses to AZD1222 COVID-19 vaccine. Study context: Second-dose schedules of about 4 or about 12 weeks were combined.

Regarding the study as a whole: Close to half of all spike-specific TCRs reportedly target regions of the variants that are unmutated.

V lost 0 bases and J lost 6, with 10 bases in between. CDR1 is MNHNS and CDR2 is SASEGT in the germline V gene. The CDR3 spans 14 residues. The sample consisted of peripheral blood, taken on day 0 of AZD1222 vaccination. V and J are TRBV6-1 and TRBJ2-3; tentatively, D is TRBD2 (6 bases). This clonotype originated in an adult in good health. CDR3 nucleotides: TGTGCCAGCAGTGAAGCGTGGAGGGCCGATACGCAGTATTTT. Protein sequence: CASSEAWRADTQYF.